This T cell receptor (beta chain) was documented in a study of blood T cell repertoires in COVID-19. This clone was counted once. CDR3 length: 14 amino acids. Trimming pared 3 bases from V and 7 bases from J, leaving 14 bases between. Germline assignment: CDR1 SGDLS and CDR2 YYNGEE. This table comes from immunoSEQ multiplex PCR, and its TCRdb copy is limited to in-frame clones, with some not included. The profile covers tens of thousands of clones, with approximately 89% appearing a single time and almost 5% taken by the ten largest. The TCR sequence derives from a woman between 45 and 60 years old with active COVID-19. Sample: peripheral blood. This chain connects TRBV9 to TRBJ2-1; tentatively, D is TRBD2 (6 bases). CDR3 DNA sequence: TGTGCCAGCAGCGGGAGGGAGTATAGTAATGAGCAGTTCTTC. As protein: CASSGREYSNEQFF.